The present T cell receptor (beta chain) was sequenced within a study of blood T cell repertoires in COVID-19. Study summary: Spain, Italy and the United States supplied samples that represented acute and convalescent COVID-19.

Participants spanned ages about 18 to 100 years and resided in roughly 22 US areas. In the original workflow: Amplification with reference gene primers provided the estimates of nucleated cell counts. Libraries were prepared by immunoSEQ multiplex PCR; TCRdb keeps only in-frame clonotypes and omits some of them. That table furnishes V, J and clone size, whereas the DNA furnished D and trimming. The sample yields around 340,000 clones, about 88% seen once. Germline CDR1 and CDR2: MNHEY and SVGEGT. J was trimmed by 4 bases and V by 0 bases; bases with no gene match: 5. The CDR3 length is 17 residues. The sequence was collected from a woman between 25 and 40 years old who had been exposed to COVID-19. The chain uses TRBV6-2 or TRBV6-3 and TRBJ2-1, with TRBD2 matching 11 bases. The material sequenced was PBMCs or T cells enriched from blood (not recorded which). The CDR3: CASSYSGASGRYNEQFF. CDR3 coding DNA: TGTGCCAGCAGTTACTCAGGAGCTAGCGGGAGGTACAATGAGCAGTTCTTC.